This T cell receptor (beta chain) emerged from a study of T-cell memory formation after mild COVID-19. Overall study results and limits: Pre-infection memory showed some responding clones, and this suggested that cross-reactive memory joined.

In TCRdb, the 5' RACE reads were re-called with MiXCR into one record per CDR3 protein. The repertoire holds hundreds of thousands of distinct CDR3 sequences, with approximately 15% as singletons. This CDR3 has 15 amino acids. The germline V gene has CDR1 DFQATT and CDR2 SNEGSKA (reference sequence). The ends were cut back, 5 bases at V and 7 bases at J, with 18 bases in the middle. Turning to this clonotype: Its specificity is unknown.

The chain links TRBV20-1 to TRBJ1-6; D not resolved. Sequencing used PBMCs or a T cell subset sorted from them (not recorded which). The source of this sequence is a man younger than 35 who had mild COVID-19 (a few samples of this study predate the infection). Cell type and time point are not known. The CDR3 loop reads CSAPGPYNYNSPLHF. CDR3 bases: TGCAGTGCTCCCGGACCCTACAATTACAATTCACCCCTCCACTTT.